This T cell receptor (beta chain) originates from a study of T cell changes during pregnancy in multiple sclerosis (dated by TCRdb to the late 2010s). For the wider study: The study looked at changes in the T cell repertoire across pregnancy in women with multiple sclerosis.

This clone has a single count. Its binding antigen is unknown. Per-nucleotide qualities are absent, and no much larger clonotype sits a single base away. The library was built by means of the immunoSEQ multiplex PCR assay. Here the immuneACCESS table is served through TCRdb, limited to in-frame sequences with V and J called. Missing clones are a known gap in these copies; in checked studies unresolved V genes cover under half, and the rest lacks a known reason. The sample table contains 40,000 to 45,000 clones; only one count was recorded for roughly 87% of them. Of the sample, around 1.2% is held by the ten largest clones. From cysteine to phenylalanine, the CDR3 is 17 amino acids long. Solely the CDR3 DNA is kept, with 51 bases framed from the first base. Trimmed from V: 7 bases; trimmed from J: 2 bases; junction bases lacking a gene match: 15. CDR1 SGHTA and CDR2 FQGNSA are derived from the germline V gene.

The source was CD4+ T cells from peripheral blood mononuclear cells, collected in the first trimester of pregnancy. The chain uses TRBV7-2 and TRBJ2-3, with 7 bases matching TRBD2. This TCR derives from a female donor with multiple sclerosis, enrolled in a pregnancy study. The DNA is as follows: TGTGCCAGCAACCCTCGTCGCGGGAGAGGGTTCACAGATACGCAGTATTTT. Its protein reads: CASNPRRGRGFTDTQYF.